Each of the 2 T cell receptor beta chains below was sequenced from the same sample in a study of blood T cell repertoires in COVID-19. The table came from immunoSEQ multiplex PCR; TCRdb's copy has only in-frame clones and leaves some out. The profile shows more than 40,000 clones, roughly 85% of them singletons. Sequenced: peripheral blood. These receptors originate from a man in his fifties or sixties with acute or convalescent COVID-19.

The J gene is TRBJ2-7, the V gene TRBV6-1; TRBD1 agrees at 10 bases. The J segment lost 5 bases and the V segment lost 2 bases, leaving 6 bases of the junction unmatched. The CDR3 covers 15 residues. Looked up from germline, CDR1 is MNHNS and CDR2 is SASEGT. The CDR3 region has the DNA TGTGCCAGCAGTGAATGGGGACAGGGGTCGGACGAGCAGTACTTC. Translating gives CASSEWGQGSDEQYF.

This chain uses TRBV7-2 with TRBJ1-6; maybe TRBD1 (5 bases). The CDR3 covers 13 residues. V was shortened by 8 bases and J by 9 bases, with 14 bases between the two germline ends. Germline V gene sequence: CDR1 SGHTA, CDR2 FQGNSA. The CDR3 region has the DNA TGTGCCAGCTCACAGGACCTAGGTTCACCCCTCCACTTT. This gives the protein CASSQDLGSPLHF.